This T cell receptor beta chain was found in a study of T cells in Graves' hyperthyroidism and ophthalmopathy. Turning to the study itself: Blood from the periphery was taken at initial diagnosis, before any treatment.

RNA transcripts provided the source from which TCR beta CDR3 regions were amplified. HTBI primers were used for first-round RT-PCR of the TCR CDR3. TCRdb reanalysed the multiplex PCR reads using MiXCR and keeps one entry per CDR3 protein. The table includes around 300,000 distinct CDR3 sequences, about 14% detected once. Looked up from germline, CDR1 is SQVTM and CDR2 is ANQGSEA. There are 14 residues in the CDR3. Trimming took 7 bases from V and 4 from J; bases not matched to a gene: 9. In its sample, this clonotype was seen many times. The sequencing input was blood. The chain is built from TRBV29-1 and TRBJ2-2; the match to TRBD1 covers 7 bases. The sequence was obtained from a woman aged 25 to 45 with Graves' hyperthyroidism. The chain's CDR3 is CSGQGWGGTGELFF. The CDR3 nucleotides are TGCAGCGGACAGGGATGGGGTGGCACCGGGGAGCTGTTTTTT.